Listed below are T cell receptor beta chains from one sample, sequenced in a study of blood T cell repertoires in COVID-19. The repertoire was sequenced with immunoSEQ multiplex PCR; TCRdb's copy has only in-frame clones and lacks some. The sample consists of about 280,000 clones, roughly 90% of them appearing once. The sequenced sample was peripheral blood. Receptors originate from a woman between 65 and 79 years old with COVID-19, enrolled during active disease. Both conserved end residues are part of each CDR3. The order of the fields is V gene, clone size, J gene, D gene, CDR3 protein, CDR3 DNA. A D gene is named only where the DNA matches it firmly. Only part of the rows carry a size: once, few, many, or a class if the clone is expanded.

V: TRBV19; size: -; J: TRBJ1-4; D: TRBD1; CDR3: CASSIGWTGANEKLFF; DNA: TGTGCCAGTAGTATAGGATGGACAGGGGCTAATGAAAAACTGTTTTTT
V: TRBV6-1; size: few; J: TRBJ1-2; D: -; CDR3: CASSDLTGALNYGYTF; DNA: TGTGCCAGCAGTGATCTGACAGGCGCCCTTAACTATGGCTACACCTTC
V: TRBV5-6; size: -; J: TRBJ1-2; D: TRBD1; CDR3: CASSLGTGLVGYTF; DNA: TGTGCCAGCAGCTTGGGGACAGGGTTGGTGGGCTACACCTTC
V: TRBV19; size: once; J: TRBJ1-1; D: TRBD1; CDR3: CAIPQGAMAEAFF; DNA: TGTGCCATACCTCAGGGGGCCATGGCTGAAGCTTTCTTT
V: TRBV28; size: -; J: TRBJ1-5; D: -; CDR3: CASSSGGNQPQHF; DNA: TGTGCCAGCAGTTCCGGGGGTAATCAGCCCCAGCATTTT
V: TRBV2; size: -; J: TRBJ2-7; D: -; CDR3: CASSLDTGEQYF; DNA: TGTGCCAGCAGCCTGGACACAGGAGAGCAGTACTTC
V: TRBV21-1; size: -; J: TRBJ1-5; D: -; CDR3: CASSKIPDRHNQPQHF; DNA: TGTGCCAGCAGCAAGATCCCGGACAGGCACAATCAGCCCCAGCATTTT
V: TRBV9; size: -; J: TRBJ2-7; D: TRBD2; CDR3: CASSLAGGTFSEQYF; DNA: TGTGCCAGCAGCTTAGCGGGGGGGACGTTCTCCGAGCAGTACTTC
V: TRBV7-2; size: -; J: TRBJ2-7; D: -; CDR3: CASSLIPGRRREQYF; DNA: TGTGCCAGCAGCTTAATCCCAGGGAGGAGGAGGGAGCAGTACTTC
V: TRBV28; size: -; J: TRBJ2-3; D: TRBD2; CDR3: CASSFPGGRADTQYF; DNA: TGTGCCAGCAGTTTCCCGGGGGGGCGTGCAGATACGCAGTATTTT
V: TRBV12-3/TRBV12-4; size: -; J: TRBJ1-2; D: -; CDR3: CASSTGNYGYTF; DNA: TGTGCCAGCAGTACTGGTAACTATGGCTACACCTTC
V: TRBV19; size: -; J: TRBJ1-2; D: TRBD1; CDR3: CASVPGQGMVLYYGYTF; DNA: TGTGCCAGCGTCCCGGGACAGGGGATGGTCCTCTACTATGGCTACACCTTC
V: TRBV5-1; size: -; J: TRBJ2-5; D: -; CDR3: CASSLDRVAETQYF; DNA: TGCGCCAGCAGCTTGGACAGGGTGGCGGAGACCCAGTACTTC
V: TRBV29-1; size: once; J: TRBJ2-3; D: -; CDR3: CSVGGRSTDTQYF; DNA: TGCAGCGTTGGCGGGCGGTCGACAGATACGCAGTATTTT
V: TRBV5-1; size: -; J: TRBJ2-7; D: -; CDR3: CASSPGLGGKYEQYF; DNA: TGCGCCAGCAGCCCTGGTTTAGGGGGAAAGTACGAGCAGTACTTC
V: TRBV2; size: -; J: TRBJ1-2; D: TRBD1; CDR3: CASSEEETGGYGYTF; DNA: TGTGCCAGCAGTGAAGAGGAAACAGGGGGGTATGGCTACACCTTC
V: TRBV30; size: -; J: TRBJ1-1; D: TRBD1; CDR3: CAWVGTGDTEAFF; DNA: TGTGCCTGGGTCGGGACAGGGGACACTGAAGCTTTCTTT
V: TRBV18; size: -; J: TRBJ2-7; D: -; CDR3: CASSPPTRSYEQYF; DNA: TGTGCCAGCTCACCACCGACACGTTCCTACGAGCAGTACTTC
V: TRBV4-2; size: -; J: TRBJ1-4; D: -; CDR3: CASSHSPLGANEKLFF; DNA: TGTGCCAGCAGCCACAGCCCCCTGGGGGCAAATGAAAAACTGTTTTTT
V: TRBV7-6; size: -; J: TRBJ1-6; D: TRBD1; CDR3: CASSQAQGGNSPLHF; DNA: TGTGCCAGCAGCCAGGCACAGGGGGGGAATTCACCCCTCCACTTT
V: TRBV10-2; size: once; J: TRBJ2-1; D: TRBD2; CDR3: CASRPGLAYNEQFF; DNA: TGCGCCAGTCGTCCGGGACTAGCTTACAATGAGCAGTTCTTC
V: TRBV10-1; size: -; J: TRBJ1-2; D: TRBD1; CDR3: CASSRDRNYGYTF; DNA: TGCGCCAGCAGTCGGGACAGAAACTATGGCTACACCTTC
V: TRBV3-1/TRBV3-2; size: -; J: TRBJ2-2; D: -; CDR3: CASVANTGELFF; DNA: TGTGCCAGCGTCGCGAACACCGGGGAGCTGTTTTTT
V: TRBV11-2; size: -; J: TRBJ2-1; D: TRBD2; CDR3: CASSLDLLGGGPYNEQFF; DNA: TGTGCCAGCAGCTTAGATCTCTTGGGCGGGGGGCCTTACAATGAGCAGTTCTTC
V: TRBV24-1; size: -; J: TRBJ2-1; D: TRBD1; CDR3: CATSVRDRALDEQFF; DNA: TGTGCCACCAGTGTCAGGGACAGGGCTTTGGATGAGCAGTTCTTC
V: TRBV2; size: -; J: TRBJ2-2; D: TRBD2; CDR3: CASSELAGGSTGELFF; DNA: TGTGCCAGCAGTGAACTAGCGGGGGGGAGCACCGGGGAGCTGTTTTTT
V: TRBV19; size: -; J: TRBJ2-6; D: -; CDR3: CASSIAGSGANVLTF; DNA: TGTGCCAGTAGTATAGCCGGGTCTGGGGCCAACGTCCTGACTTTC
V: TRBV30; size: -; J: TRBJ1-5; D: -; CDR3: CAADRGASNQPQHF; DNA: TGTGCCGCGGATCGGGGGGCAAGCAATCAGCCCCAGCATTTT
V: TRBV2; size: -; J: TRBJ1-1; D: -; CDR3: CASSQGRTTEAFF; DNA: TGTGCCAGCAGTCAGGGCCGGACAACTGAAGCTTTCTTT
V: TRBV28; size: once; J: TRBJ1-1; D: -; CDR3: CASSRGELTEAFF; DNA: TGTGCCAGCTCGCGGGGCGAACTCACTGAAGCTTTCTTT
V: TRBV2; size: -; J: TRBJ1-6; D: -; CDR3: CASSVDSPSYNSPLHF; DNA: TGTGCCAGCAGTGTGGACTCGCCCTCCTATAATTCACCCCTCCACTTT
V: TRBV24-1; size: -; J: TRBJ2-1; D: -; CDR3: CATSDGQSSYNEQFF; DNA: TGTGCCACCAGTGATGGGCAGAGCTCCTACAATGAGCAGTTCTTC
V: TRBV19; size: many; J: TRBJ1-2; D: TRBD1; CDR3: CASSTQPGQGAPGYYGYTF; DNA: TGTGCCAGTAGTACCCAGCCGGGACAGGGGGCGCCGGGGTACTATGGCTACACCTTC
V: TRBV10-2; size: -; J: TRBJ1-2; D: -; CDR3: CASSDVGQNYGYTF; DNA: TGCGCCAGCAGTGATGTGGGACAAAACTATGGCTACACCTTC
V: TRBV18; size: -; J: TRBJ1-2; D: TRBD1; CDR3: CASSPGQGNYGYTF; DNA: TGTGCCAGCTCACCGGGACAGGGTAACTATGGCTACACCTTC
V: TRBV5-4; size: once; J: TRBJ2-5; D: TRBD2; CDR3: CASSEGLFQGGETQYF; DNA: TGTGCCAGCAGCGAGGGACTCTTTCAGGGAGGGGAGACCCAGTACTTC
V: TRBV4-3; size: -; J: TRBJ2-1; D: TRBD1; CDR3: CASSHGTGRASEQFF; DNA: TGCGCCAGCAGCCATGGGACAGGGAGGGCCTCTGAGCAGTTCTTC
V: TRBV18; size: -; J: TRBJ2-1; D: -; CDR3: CASSPLGSSYNEQFF; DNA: TGTGCCAGCTCACCATTGGGGAGCTCCTACAATGAGCAGTTCTTC
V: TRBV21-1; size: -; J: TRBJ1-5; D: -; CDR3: CASSGDRGRQPQHF; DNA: TGTGCCAGCAGCGGGGACAGGGGGAGGCAGCCCCAGCATTTT
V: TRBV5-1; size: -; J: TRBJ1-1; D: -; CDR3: CASSLGAGTDTEAFF; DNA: TGCGCCAGCAGCTTGGGGGCGGGTACTGACACTGAAGCTTTCTTT
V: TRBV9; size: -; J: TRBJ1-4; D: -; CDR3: CASSVGTDPEKLFF; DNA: TGTGCCAGCAGCGTAGGGACAGACCCTGAAAAACTGTTTTTT
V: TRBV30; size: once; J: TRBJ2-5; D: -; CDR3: CAWRYRDTWYQETQYF; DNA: TGTGCCTGGAGGTACCGGGACACTTGGTACCAAGAGACCCAGTACTTC
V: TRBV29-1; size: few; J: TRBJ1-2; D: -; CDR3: CSVNPGDYGYTF; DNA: TGCAGCGTTAACCCAGGGGACTATGGCTACACCTTC
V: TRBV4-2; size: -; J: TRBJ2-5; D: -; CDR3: CASSARGDFQETQYF; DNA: TGTGCCAGCAGCGCCAGAGGGGACTTCCAAGAGACCCAGTACTTC
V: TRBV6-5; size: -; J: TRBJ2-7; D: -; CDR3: CASSLQSYEQYF; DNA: TGTGCCAGCAGTCTACAGTCCTACGAGCAGTACTTC